The 21 T cell receptor beta chains below all came from one sample that was sequenced in a study of molecular identifiers for immune sequencing clone quantification. From the PCR reads, TCRdb called clonotypes with MiXCR, one entry per CDR3 protein. Here the sample spans tens of thousands of distinct CDR3 sequences, 15% to 20% being singletons. The sequenced sample consisted of naive CD8+ T cells from blood, with Jurkat cell RNA spiked in. Subset here: FACS-sorted CD8+CD4-CCR7+CD45RA+ naive T cells. These receptors came from a human donor in good health. Some libraries in this study had Jurkat cell RNA spiked in.

This clonotype was recorded at least ten times. The chain joins TRBV5-4 to TRBJ2-7, with 8 bases matching TRBD2. The CDR3 is 15 residues long. Germline V gives CDR1 SGHNT, CDR2 YYREEE (reference sequence). With V trimmed by 0 bases and J by 6 bases, 8 bases remained unmatched. The CDR3, as DNA: TGTGCCAGCAGCTTGGTAGGGACTAGTTCTGGCGAGCAGTACTTC. Amino acid sequence: CASSLVGTSSGEQYF.

This chain uses TRBV12-3 or TRBV12-4 with TRBJ2-7; D gene unclear. The CDR3 contains 12 residues. The V end lost 3 bases, the J end lost 3 bases, and 6 bases lay between the germline ends. DNA for the CDR3: TGTGCCAGCAGTTTTATGGACTACGAGCAGTACTTC. Translation: CASSFMDYEQYF.

On this clonotype itself: Since a much larger clone is just one base distant, this may be a read error. The chain joins TRBV7-9 to TRBJ1-1, with D possibly matching TRBD1 (6 bases). CDR3 size: 13 residues. Germline CDR1 is SEHNR and CDR2 is FQNEAQ (reference sequence). The CDR3 loop reads CAPHKQGLTEAFF. The CDR3 region has the DNA TGTGCGCCCCACAAACAGGGACTCACTGAAGCTTTCTTT.

This clonotype has at least ten counts. CDR3 sequence: CASSSLLSSGDTDTQYF. CDR3 sequence (DNA): TGTGCCAGCAGTTCATTACTCTCTAGCGGCGACACAGATACGCAGTATTTT. V and J are TRBV6-5 and TRBJ2-3; 7 bases are shared with TRBD2. The trim removed 4 bases at V and 2 bases at J, leaving 12 bases unmatched. Germline V gene sequence: CDR1 MNHEY, CDR2 SVGAGI. The CDR3 is 17 residues long.

This clonotype was seen repeatedly, ten times or more. The chain uses TRBV28 and TRBJ2-7, with D perhaps assigned TRBD1 or TRBD2 (5 bases each). CDR3 length: 14 amino acids. Trimming left V 2 bases short and J 5 bases short, with 13 bases between. In germline, CDR1 is MDHEN, CDR2 SYDVKM. CDR3 sequence: CASSLRGAGHEQYF. CDR3 DNA sequence: TGTGCCAGCAGTTTAAGAGGGGCGGGCCACGAGCAGTACTTC.

This clonotype was counted many times. The chain links TRBV7-9 to TRBJ2-5; no clear D gene. CDR3 length equals 14 residues. Germline V lookup: CDR1 SEHNR, CDR2 FQNEAQ (reference sequence). The ends were cut back, 5 bases at V and 3 bases at J, with 13 bases in the middle. The CDR3 reads CASSPRDWKETQYF. The CDR3 DNA reads as TGTGCCAGCAGCCCCCGCGACTGGAAAGAGACCCAGTACTTC.

This clonotype was recorded at least ten times. The chain combines TRBV20-1 with TRBJ1-2; tentatively, D is TRBD1 (5 bases). With 5 bases removed from V and 0 bases from J, the gap between germline ends came to 10 bases. Germline V CDR1 and CDR2: DFQATT, SNEGSKA (reference sequence). The CDR3 sequence is 13 residues long. The CDR3 spells CSAGDRSNYGYTF. Written as DNA, the CDR3 is TGCAGTGCTGGTGACAGATCTAACTATGGCTACACCTTC.

This clonotype has ten or more counts. V is TRBV19 and J is TRBJ2-3, with D unresolved. Germline V gene data show CDR1 as LNHDA and CDR2 as SQIVND (reference sequence). CDR3 length: 15 amino acids. V was cut by 7 bases and J by 2 bases, with 16 bases left in between. CDR3 nucleotides: TGTGCCAGTACCTCCTTCGTCGGTCTCACAGATACGCAGTATTTT. It yields the protein CASTSFVGLTDTQYF. Using reference TRBV19 and TRBJ2-3 for the parts outside the CDR3, the full variable domain is DGGITQSPKYLFRKEGQNVTLSCEQNLNHDAMYWYRQDPGQGLRLIYYSQIVNDFQKGDIAEGYSVSREKKESFPLTVTSAQKNPTAFYLCASTSFVGLTDTQYFGPGTRLTVL.

This clonotype came up a few times. This chain uses TRBV27 with TRBJ1-6; D gene uncertain. The CDR3 length is 14 residues. Germline V lookup: CDR1 MNHEY, CDR2 SMNVEV (reference sequence). V lost 9 bases, J lost 5 bases, and 14 bases lay in between. As DNA, the CDR3 is TGTGCCAGTAGTCAAGACATACATAATTCACCCCTCCACTTT. Translating it yields CASSQDIHNSPLHF.

This clonotype was seen more than once but under ten times. The rearrangement links TRBV2 to TRBJ2-3; TRBD2 agrees at 7 bases. This CDR3 is 15 amino acids long. J lost 0 bases, V lost 3 bases, and 3 bases had no gene match. The germline V gene has CDR1 SNHLY and CDR2 FYNNEI. The CDR3 here is CASSDLAASTDTQYF. In nucleotides, the CDR3 is TGTGCCAGCAGTGACCTAGCGGCTAGCACAGATACGCAGTATTTT.

The V gene is TRBV28, the J gene TRBJ1-1, with D maybe TRBD1 (5 bases). Germline V lookup: CDR1 MDHEN, CDR2 SYDVKM. V lost 6 bases and J 6 bases, leaving 14 bases between the germline ends. This CDR3 has 13 amino acids. For the CDR3, the DNA is TGTGCCAGCAGCTTGACGGGGGGACCTGAAGCTTTCTTT. Translating gives CASSLTGGPEAFF.

With regard to this clonotype: A read error may be the cause here, since a much bigger clone is one base away. The chain has TRBV4-1 and TRBJ2-7, with 8 positions matching TRBD1. V gave up 4 bases and J gave up 5 bases; unmatched junction bases: 7. Germline V gene sequence: CDR1 MGHRA, CDR2 YSYEKL. The length of the CDR3 is 14 residues. CDR3 coding DNA: TGCGCCAGCAGCCCCCGGACAGGGATCGACGAGCAGTACTTC. It encodes CASSPRTGIDEQYF.

Of note for this clonotype: A much more abundant neighbour one base away suggests this may be a read error. This chain links TRBV2 with TRBJ2-3; the D is unclear. V was shortened by 8 bases and J by 5 bases, with 14 bases between the two germline ends. This CDR3 region has 13 residues. From germline, CDR1 is SNHLY and CDR2 FYNNEI. The CDR3 bases are TGTGCCAGCGAGCAGCTGATCAAAGATACGCAGTATTTT. It encodes CASEQLIKDTQYF.

This clonotype was counted a single time. At one end the junction does not follow the germline gene, possibly because of a read error. This sequence joins TRBV6-1 and TRBJ1-4, with D perhaps TRBD1 (5 bases). The CDR3 is made up of 18 amino acids. Germline V lookup: CDR1 MNHNS, CDR2 SASEGT. The CDR3 loop is CASSLLRGRGAPGEKLFF. The DNA for the CDR3 is TGCGCCAGCAGCCTCCTGCGTGGGAGAGGGGCACCTGGGGAAAAACTGTTTTTT.

The sample holds many counts of this clonotype. This chain connects TRBV7-8 to TRBJ1-4; D gene ambiguous. Germline values: CDR1 SGHVS, CDR2 FQNEAQ. Trimming pared 4 bases from V and 5 bases from J, leaving 5 bases between. The CDR3 totals 12 residues. This CDR3 reads CASSWINEKLFF. The CDR3 region has the DNA TGTGCCAGCAGCTGGATCAATGAAAAACTGTTTTTT.

This clonotype has a count of ten or more. The chain employs TRBV25-1 and TRBJ1-6; no definite D call. The germline gives CDR1 MGHDK, CDR2 SYGVNS. Between the trimmed V and J ends, which lost 4 bases and 2 bases, there was a span of 12 bases. The CDR3 is 16 residues long. CDR3 loop: CASSGPGLPYNSPLHF. The CDR3 nucleotides read TGTGCCAGCAGTGGACCGGGCTTGCCCTATAATTCACCCCTCCACTTT. The full variable domain, in which reference TRBV25-1 and TRBJ1-6 provide the parts outside the CDR3, is EADIYQTPRYLVIGTGKKITLECSQTMGHDKMYWYQQDPGMELHLIHYSYGVNSTEKGDLSSESTVSRIRTEHFPLTLESARPSHTSQYLCASSGPGLPYNSPLHFGNGTRLTVT.

This clonotype was recorded at least ten times. The chain links TRBV5-4 to TRBJ2-3; no reliable D call. CDR1 and CDR2 from the germline V gene are SGHNT and YYREEE (reference sequence). Trimming left V 1 base short and J 1 base short, with 16 bases between. The CDR3 contains 17 residues. CDR3 bases: TGTGCCAGCAGCTTGCCGACTCCAGACACGCGCACAGATACGCAGTATTTT. It codes for CASSLPTPDTRTDTQYF.

This clonotype has a count of ten or more. The V gene is TRBV28, the J gene TRBJ2-6; D is tentatively TRBD1 or TRBD2 (6 bases each). The CDR3 runs to 18 residues. CDR1 MDHEN and CDR2 SYDVKM come from the germline V gene. Trimming removed 0 bases at V and 1 base at J, with 13 bases between. CDR3 sequence: CASSLWVGAGSGANVLTF. The CDR3 DNA reads as TGTGCCAGCAGTTTATGGGTGGGGGCGGGGTCTGGGGCCAACGTCCTGACTTTC. Variable domain in full (rest from reference TRBV28 and TRBJ2-6): DVKVTQSSRYLVKRTGEKVFLECVQDMDHENMFWYRQDPGLGLRLIYFSYDVKMKEKGDIPEGYSVSREKKERFSLILESASTNQTSMYLCASSLWVGAGSGANVLTFGAGSRLTVL.

The gene calls are TRBV24-1 and TRBJ2-2; tentative D call: TRBD1 (5 bases). V dropped 5 bases and J dropped 4 bases, with 22 bases sitting between them. This CDR3 has 18 residues. Germline lookup yields CDR1 KGHDR and CDR2 SFDVKD. CDR3 sequence: CATSGAETARASTGELFF. DNA of the CDR3: TGTGCCACCAGTGGTGCTGAAACCGCCAGGGCGAGCACCGGGGAGCTGTTTTTT.

The gene calls are TRBV27 and TRBJ2-3; maybe TRBD2 (6 bases). This CDR3 is 18 amino acids long. From germline, CDR1 is MNHEY and CDR2 SMNVEV (reference sequence). The germline V and J ends were trimmed by 0 bases and 6 bases, with 22 bases remaining between them. CDR3 protein: CASSLSPAYAEREDTQYF. In DNA, the CDR3 is TGTGCCAGCAGTTTATCGCCCGCTTATGCGGAACGGGAGGATACGCAGTATTTT.

This clonotype was seen repeatedly, ten times or more. Here the CDR3 reads CASSSFSYNEQFF. The CDR3 nucleotides read TGTGCCAGCAGCTCTTTTTCCTACAATGAGCAGTTCTTC. The gene calls are TRBV7-8 and TRBJ2-1; D unclear. Trimming pared 4 bases from V and 1 base from J, leaving 5 bases between. Germline loops: CDR1 SGHVS, CDR2 FQNEAQ. The CDR3 extends over 13 amino acids.